This T cell receptor beta chain was recorded in a study of blood T cell repertoires in COVID-19. Overall study: PBMCs, B-cell-depleted T cells, or T cells provided the cDNA or gDNA that made up the material.

Per the original methods: Reference gene primers were amplified, and this amplification served to estimate nucleated cell counts. Profiled with immunoSEQ multiplex PCR; TCRdb holds only in-frame clones, not every one. D and trimming were read from the DNA, whereas the V and J calls and clone size are those reported in that table. Among roughly 150,000 clones listed, roughly 90% were seen once. The junction had 22 bases not matched to a gene; V was cut back by 6 bases and J by 7 bases. Per germline, CDR1 KGHSH and CDR2 LQKENI. The CDR3 is 19 residues long. Material: peripheral blood. The V gene is TRBV18, the J gene TRBJ2-7; 12 nucleotides agree with TRBD2. The TCR sequence derives from a man between 60 and 70 years old with active or convalescent COVID-19. CDR3 loop: CASSRSLPLSSGGAKEQYF. For the CDR3, the DNA is TGTGCCAGCTCCCGGTCCCTCCCCCTCTCTAGCGGGGGGGCGAAGGAGCAGTACTTC.